Below, 23 T cell receptor beta chains from the same sample are listed, as sequenced in a study of T cell responses to AZD1222 COVID-19 vaccine. Some clones are missing from TCRdb's copy, which holds only in-frame ones; the method was immunoSEQ multiplex PCR. This sample yields some 140,000 clones, of which roughly 90% are seen a single time; 2.5% to 4% belongs to the top ten. The sequences come from peripheral blood, collected on day 0 of AZD1222 vaccination. The source of these receptors is an adult in good health.

J is TRBJ2-2 and V is TRBV15; unclear D gene. The CDR3 extends over 16 amino acids. Trimming pared 5 bases from V and 4 bases from J, leaving 17 bases between. Per germline, CDR1 LNHNV and CDR2 YYDKDF (reference sequence). CDR3 residues: CATSGPPGLSTGELFF. CDR3 DNA: TGTGCCACCAGCGGCCCCCCGGGCTTGAGCACCGGGGAGCTGTTTTTT.

This clone was counted a few times. The rearrangement joins TRBV11-2 to TRBJ1-2; D is ambiguous. Germline values: CDR1 SGHAT, CDR2 FQNNGV. The V end lost 0 bases, the J end lost 2 bases, and 10 bases lay between the germline ends. CDR3 length equals 15 residues. The CDR3 coding sequence is TGTGCCAGCAGCTTAGATCCGGCGGGAAACTATGGCTACACCTTC. It encodes CASSLDPAGNYGYTF.

The chain recombines TRBV2 with TRBJ1-1, with 10 bases that match TRBD1. Unmatched junction bases numbered 3, after V lost 5 bases and J lost 6 bases. The CDR3 extends over 13 amino acids. Germline-derived CDR1 and CDR2 are SNHLY and FYNNEI. The CDR3 is CASSKGQGAEAFF. The CDR3 nucleotides read TGTGCCAGCAGTAAAGGACAGGGGGCTGAAGCTTTCTTT.

The chain couples TRBV12-3 or TRBV12-4 to TRBJ2-7; weak D call: TRBD1 (6 bases). CDR3 size: 13 residues. V was trimmed by 6 bases and J by 2 bases, leaving 11 bases between them. The CDR3 DNA reads as TGTGCCAGCAGACGGACAGAAGCCTACGAGCAGTACTTC. It codes for CASRRTEAYEQYF.

This chain uses TRBV7-9 with TRBJ2-7, with D possibly being TRBD1 (6 bases). CDR3 length: 14 amino acids. V was clipped by 5 bases and J by 5 bases, with 16 bases between them. Germline V CDR1 and CDR2: SEHNR, FQNEAQ (reference sequence). The chain's CDR3 is CASSAGRGSHEQYF. The CDR3 nucleotides read TGTGCCAGCAGCGCCGGCAGGGGTAGCCACGAGCAGTACTTC.

The chain recombines TRBV3-1 (or the pseudogene TRBV3-2) with TRBJ1-4, with D possibly matching TRBD1 (5 bases). Germline CDR1 and CDR2: LGHDT and YNNKEL (reference sequence). The ends were cut back, 0 bases at V and 10 bases at J, with 24 bases in the middle. The CDR3 has 18 residues. CDR3 residues: CASSQDLIHGSGRGKLFF. CDR3 sequence (DNA): TGTGCCAGCAGCCAAGATCTAATTCATGGTTCGGGGAGGGGAAAACTGTTTTTT.

The V and J genes are TRBV29-1 and TRBJ2-3, with TRBD1 as a possible D gene (7 bases). The V end lost 0 bases, the J end lost 5 bases, and 18 bases lay between the germline ends. This CDR3 has 16 residues. Germline-derived CDR1 and CDR2 are SQVTM and ANQGSEA. The CDR3 loop reads CSVEDDLGGGGDTQYF. The CDR3 DNA follows: TGCAGCGTTGAAGACGATCTTGGAGGGGGCGGAGATACGCAGTATTTT.

The rearrangement uses TRBV5-1 and TRBJ2-2, with a possible D match to TRBD2 (6 bases). CDR1 SGHRS and CDR2 YFSETQ come from the germline V gene. The CDR3 runs to 15 residues. Trimming pared 1 base from V and 5 bases from J, leaving 12 bases between. The CDR3 DNA sequence: TGCGCCAGCAGCTTGCAAGCGGGTTGGACCGGGGAGCTGTTTTTT. This translates into CASSLQAGWTGELFF.

This sequence joins TRBV6-5 and TRBJ1-1; D is undetermined. Trimming left V 8 bases short and J 4 bases short, with 14 bases between. The V gene's germline CDR1 is MNHEY and CDR2 SVGAGI. The CDR3 is made up of 13 amino acids. The CDR3 loop reads CASASPLGTEAFF. In DNA, the CDR3 is TGTGCCAGCGCAAGCCCCCTGGGCACTGAAGCTTTCTTT.

In this sample, this clone turned up once. This chain uses TRBV20-1 with TRBJ1-2; D is uncertain. The CDR3 extends over 10 amino acids. V was trimmed by 5 bases and J by 3 bases, leaving 4 bases between them. The V gene's germline CDR1 is DFQATT and CDR2 SNEGSKA (reference sequence). DNA of the CDR3: TGCAGTGCTCAGTACTATGGCTACACCTTC. It translates to CSAQYYGYTF.

The chain links TRBV19 to TRBJ2-1; either TRBD1 or TRBD2 may fit D (5 bases each). This CDR3 contains 15 residues. Trimming took off 7 bases at V and 6 bases at J, with 19 bases between the two ends. CDR1 is LNHDA and CDR2 is SQIVND in the germline V gene (reference sequence). This chain's CDR3 is CASTKGPYPPNEQFF. CDR3 in DNA: TGTGCCAGTACCAAGGGACCCTACCCCCCCAATGAGCAGTTCTTC.

This chain uses TRBV19 with TRBJ2-7; no clear D gene. The CDR3 sequence is 13 residues long. Germline V lookup: CDR1 LNHDA, CDR2 SQIVND (reference sequence). Trimming cost V 5 bases and J 4 bases, with 12 bases left between them. The CDR3 protein is CASSWQVGYEQYF. In DNA form, the CDR3 reads TGTGCCAGTAGTTGGCAGGTAGGGTACGAGCAGTACTTC.

V usage is TRBV4-3 and J usage is TRBJ1-1; D may be TRBD1 (6 bases). This CDR3 contains 15 residues. V was cut by 1 base and J by 0 bases, with 9 bases left in between. Germline V gene lookup returns CDR1 LGHNA and CDR2 YSLEER. The CDR3 is CASSQVGGMNTEAFF. CDR3 bases: TGCGCCAGCAGCCAAGTAGGGGGAATGAACACTGAAGCTTTCTTT.

The chain carries TRBV6-2 or TRBV6-3 and TRBJ2-7; D ambiguous. Germline V gene data show CDR1 as MNHEY and CDR2 as SVGEGT. The CDR3 runs to 17 residues. The V end lost 3 bases, the J end lost 0 bases, and 18 bases lay between the germline ends. This chain's CDR3 is CASSYDAQSRSSYEQYF. CDR3 coding DNA: TGTGCCAGCAGTTATGATGCCCAGAGCAGAAGCTCCTACGAGCAGTACTTC.

The chain employs TRBV3-1 (or the pseudogene TRBV3-2) and TRBJ1-5; D not certain. The germline V gene has CDR1 LGHDT and CDR2 YNNKEL (reference sequence). This CDR3 contains 14 residues. Trimming took off 0 bases at V and 4 bases at J, with 7 bases between the two ends. The CDR3 here is CASSQDRRNQPQHF. CDR3 in DNA: TGTGCCAGCAGCCAAGATCGGAGGAATCAGCCCCAGCATTTT.

The chain recombines TRBV5-1 with TRBJ2-3, with TRBD1 matching 7 bases. Germline loops: CDR1 SGHRS, CDR2 YFSETQ. After removal of 3 bases from V and 1 base from J, the junction contained 11 bases not matched to a gene. CDR3 length: 17 amino acids. The CDR3 bases are TGCGCCAGCAGCTATGCCGGGACAGTGACTGGCACAGATACGCAGTATTTT. It is translated as CASSYAGTVTGTDTQYF.

This clone was seen a single time. Here the CDR3 reads CASSIGQVASYEQYF. The CDR3 nucleotides are TGTGCCAGCTCAATAGGACAGGTCGCATCCTACGAGCAGTACTTC. The chain recombines TRBV18 with TRBJ2-7, with 7 positions matching TRBD1. Germline V gives CDR1 KGHSH, CDR2 LQKENI. The CDR3 sequence is 15 residues long. Trimming cost V 5 bases and J 1 base; bases outside gene matches: 8.

The CDR3 DNA reads TGTGCCAGCAGCCCCGGGAGACAGGGCTACGAGCAGTACTTC. Amino acid sequence: CASSPGRQGYEQYF. The gene calls are TRBV16 and TRBJ2-7; D might be TRBD1 (7 bases). CDR1 KGHSY and CDR2 FQNENV come from the germline V gene. The CDR3 sequence is 14 residues long. The ends were cut back, 4 bases at V and 3 bases at J, with 13 bases in the middle.

The rearrangement joins TRBV7-2 to TRBJ1-2; TRBD1 might be the D (6 bases). The CDR3 covers 15 residues. Trimming took 5 bases from V and 6 from J, leaving 19 bases between them. CDR1 SGHTA and CDR2 FQGNSA come from the germline V gene. The CDR3 DNA sequence: TGTGCCAGCAGCCGGGGAGGGGGGCACGCGGATGGCTACACCTTC. Its protein product is CASSRGGGHADGYTF.

V is TRBV19 and J is TRBJ2-3, with D unclear. CDR3 length equals 16 residues. Germline V gene sequence: CDR1 LNHDA, CDR2 SQIVND (reference sequence). Trimming removed 5 bases from V and 0 bases from J, with 15 bases in between. The CDR3 bases are TGTGCCAGTAGTTCCCGGAACTCGGGTAGCACAGATACGCAGTATTTT. Protein product: CASSSRNSGSTDTQYF.

The chain recombines TRBV9 with TRBJ2-5; TRBD2 matches at 10 bases. The CDR3 runs to 16 residues. Germline V CDR1 and CDR2: SGDLS, YYNGEE. V lost 4 bases to trimming and J lost 4 bases; unmatched junction nucleotides: 10. CDR3 sequence (DNA): TGTGCCAGCAGCCCGATGAGCGGGGGGGCTGCAGAGACCCAGTACTTC. It codes for CASSPMSGGAAETQYF. The whole variable domain, remainder taken from reference TRBV9 and TRBJ2-5, is DSGVTQTPKHLITATGQRVTLRCSPRSGDLSVYWYQQSLDQGLQFLIQYYNGEERAKGNILERFSAQQFPDLHSELNLSSLELGDSALYFCASSPMSGGAAETQYFGPGTRLLVL.

The chain uses TRBV7-8 and TRBJ2-5, with 15 bases lining up with TRBD2. Germline CDR1 SGHVS, CDR2 FQNEAQ. The CDR3 covers 16 residues. V lost 4 bases, J lost 7 bases, and 7 bases stayed unmatched. The CDR3 DNA sequence: TGTGCCAGCAGCTCCGTGGGACTAGCGGGGGGAGGGACCCAGTACTTC. It encodes CASSSVGLAGGGTQYF. The full variable domain, with the rest looked up from reference TRBV7-8 and TRBJ2-5, is GAGVSQSPRYKVAKRGQDVALRCDPISGHVSLFWYQQALGQGPEFLTYFQNEAQLDKSGLPSDRFFAERPEGSVSTLKIQRTQQEDSAVYLCASSSVGLAGGGTQYFGPGTRLLVL.

The chain carries TRBV7-2 and TRBJ2-1, with 8 bases lining up with TRBD1. Trimming at V came to 6 bases and at J to 13 bases, leaving 5 bases not matched to a gene. Germline loops: CDR1 SGHTA, CDR2 FQGNSA. The CDR3 has 11 amino acids. This CDR3 reads CASRIGQGQFF. CDR3 sequence (DNA): TGTGCCAGCAGGATAGGACAGGGCCAGTTCTTC.